Listed below are T cell receptor beta chains from one sample, sequenced in a study of CD8 T cells in Susac syndrome. In TCRdb, the immunoSEQ multiplex PCR reads were re-called with MiXCR into one record per CDR3 protein. The sample lists 150,000 to 160,000 distinct CDR3 sequences, approximately 96% seen once, with 0.16% in the top ten. The sample consisted of CD4+ T cells from PBMCs. Every receptor here comes from a human donor with Susac syndrome. Both conserved end residues are part of each CDR3. Each record gives: J gene, clone size, V gene, D gene, CDR3 protein, CDR3 DNA. A D gene is named only where the DNA matches it firmly. Clone size is given for some rows only: seen once, a few or many times, or a class if the clone is expanded.

>TRBJ1-6|once|TRBV5-1|.
CASRPAGIPNSPLHF
TGCGCCAGCAGGCCTGCCGGGATACCTAATTCACCCCTCCACTTT
>TRBJ2-7|.|TRBV29-1|.
CSVFGAYEQYF
TGCAGCGTGTTCGGGGCTTACGAGCAGTACTTC
>TRBJ2-3|once|TRBV25-1|.
CASIPDSTDTQYF
TGTGCCAGCATTCCAGATAGCACAGATACGCAGTATTTT
>TRBJ1-1|.|TRBV20-1|.
CSARWGANTEAFF
TGCAGTGCTAGATGGGGGGCGAACACTGAAGCTTTCTTT
>TRBJ2-5|few|TRBV18|.
CASSPGTQETQYF
TGTGCCAGCTCACCAGGAACCCAAGAGACCCAGTACTTC
>TRBJ2-5|.|TRBV20-1|.
CSALRGETQYF
TGCAGTGCTTTAAGGGGAGAGACCCAGTACTTC
>TRBJ2-7|.|TRBV27|.
CASRPLGLRYEQYF
TGTGCCAGCAGACCATTGGGCCTTAGGTACGAGCAGTACTTC
>TRBJ1-6|.|TRBV13|.
CASSLGGSPLHF
TGTGCCAGCAGCTTAGGAGGTTCACCCCTCCACTTT
>TRBJ2-3|.|TRBV11-2|TRBD2
CASSLELLAGGATDTQYF
TGTGCCAGCAGCTTAGAGCTACTAGCGGGGGGGGCCACAGATACGCAGTATTTT
>TRBJ2-5|once|TRBV29-1|TRBD1
CSVRDSPQETQYF
TGCAGCGTCCGGGACAGTCCCCAAGAGACCCAGTACTTC
>TRBJ2-7|.|TRBV12-3/TRBV12-4|TRBD1
CASSEQGASYEQYF
TGTGCCAGCAGTGAACAGGGGGCCTCCTACGAGCAGTACTTC
>TRBJ1-2|.|TRBV29-1|.
CSVVSGRAYGYTF
TGCAGCGTTGTCTCAGGGCGGGCATATGGCTACACCTTC
>TRBJ2-5|.|TRBV20-1|TRBD2
CSARPGGAYSVETQYF
TGCAGTGCTCGCCCCGGGGGGGCCTATTCGGTGGAGACCCAGTACTTC
>TRBJ1-2|.|TRBV7-9|.
CASSLGQNYGYTF
TGTGCCAGCAGTTTAGGACAGAACTATGGCTACACCTTC
>TRBJ2-1|.|TRBV29-1|.
CSVEVLPSSYNEQFF
TGCAGCGTTGAGGTCCTTCCTAGCTCCTACAATGAGCAGTTCTTC
>TRBJ1-2|.|TRBV27|TRBD1
CASSPTGIAYYTF
TGTGCCAGCAGTCCGACAGGGATTGCTTACTACACCTTC
>TRBJ1-2|.|TRBV20-1|.
CSAPEVYGYTF
TGCAGTGCTCCAGAGGTGTATGGCTACACCTTC
>TRBJ2-5|once|TRBV25-1|.
CASSEPAGPAEETQYF
TGTGCCAGCAGTGAACCGGCGGGCCCCGCCGAAGAGACCCAGTACTTC
>TRBJ2-5|.|TRBV5-1|.
CASSSAGGPGETQYF
TGCGCCAGCAGCTCCGCCGGGGGCCCGGGAGAGACCCAGTACTTC
>TRBJ1-5|.|TRBV29-1|TRBD1
CSVETGFGGNQPQHF
TGCAGCGTTGAGACAGGGTTCGGAGGCAATCAGCCCCAGCATTTT
>TRBJ2-7|.|TRBV9|.
CASSVAGTPDYEQYF
TGTGCCAGCAGCGTAGCCGGGACACCGGACTACGAGCAGTACTTC
>TRBJ2-5|.|TRBV29-1|.
CSVGSRGAETQYF
TGCAGCGTTGGGTCCAGGGGCGCCGAGACCCAGTACTTC
>TRBJ2-5|.|TRBV7-2|.
CASSLLGRVTQYF
TGTGCCAGCAGCTTATTGGGGCGGGTGACCCAGTACTTC
>TRBJ2-2|.|TRBV19|.
CASSISQVNTGELFF
TGTGCCAGTAGTATTTCCCAGGTGAACACCGGGGAGCTGTTTTTT
>TRBJ2-3|.|TRBV4-2|TRBD2
CASSQEVIAGDTDTQYF
TGTGCCAGCAGCCAAGAGGTGATAGCGGGGGACACAGATACGCAGTATTTT
>TRBJ2-7|.|TRBV2|TRBD2
CASSGLAGRPYF
TGTGCCAGCAGTGGACTAGCGGGGAGACCCTACTTC
>TRBJ2-3|.|TRBV12-3/TRBV12-4|TRBD2
CASTWTSSADTQYF
TGTGCCAGCACCTGGACTAGCTCCGCAGATACGCAGTATTTT
>TRBJ2-5|.|TRBV29-1|.
CSVAISGETQYF
TGCAGCGTTGCCATAAGCGGGGAGACCCAGTACTTC
>TRBJ2-5|few|TRBV2|.
CASRVGYQETQYF
TGTGCCAGCAGGGTCGGGTACCAAGAGACCCAGTACTTC
>TRBJ1-1|.|TRBV10-3|.
CAISGRTENTEAFF
TGTGCCATCAGTGGTCGAACAGAGAACACTGAAGCTTTCTTT
>TRBJ2-1|.|TRBV5-4|TRBD2
CASSATSGPTNEQFF
TGTGCCAGCAGCGCGACTAGCGGACCAACCAATGAGCAGTTCTTC
>TRBJ1-5|.|TRBV10-3|.
CAISEKGGQPQHF
TGTGCCATCAGTGAAAAGGGTGGTCAGCCCCAGCATTTT
>TRBJ1-3|.|TRBV5-4|.
CASSPAGPSGNTIYF
TGTGCCAGCAGCCCGGCCGGGCCCTCTGGAAACACCATATATTTT
>TRBJ2-2|once|TRBV29-1|.
CSVARGGYHGELFF
TGCAGCGTAGCCCGTGGGGGGTATCACGGGGAGCTGTTTTTT
>TRBJ1-2|.|TRBV3-1|.
CASSQDPPGSYGYTF
TGTGCCAGCAGCCAAGATCCCCCAGGTTCCTATGGCTACACCTTC
>TRBJ2-3|.|TRBV4-1|.
CASSQDWREADTQYF
TGCGCCAGCAGCCAAGATTGGCGCGAAGCAGATACGCAGTATTTT
>TRBJ2-7|.|TRBV29-1|.
CSVARTESYEQYF
TGCAGCGTCGCGAGGACGGAGTCCTACGAGCAGTACTTC
>TRBJ2-1|.|TRBV20-1|.
CSATSRYYNEQFF
TGCAGTGCTACTAGCAGATACTACAATGAGCAGTTCTTC
>TRBJ1-4|once|TRBV24-1|.
CATSDLGLVEKLFF
TGTGCCACCAGTGACTTGGGACTGGTTGAAAAACTGTTTTTT
>TRBJ1-2|.|TRBV29-1|.
CSVEGLGPLYGYTF
TGCAGCGTTGAAGGCCTGGGACCCTTGTATGGCTACACCTTC
>TRBJ1-1|.|TRBV5-4|.
CASSFTGFPEAFF
TGTGCCAGCAGCTTTACAGGGTTCCCTGAAGCTTTCTTT
>TRBJ1-1|.|TRBV6-5|TRBD1
CASSHPGTGEAFF
TGTGCCAGCAGTCACCCCGGGACAGGGGAAGCTTTCTTT
>TRBJ1-1|.|TRBV14|.
CASSQEPGHTEAFF
TGTGCCAGCAGCCAAGAGCCAGGGCACACTGAAGCTTTCTTT
>TRBJ2-3|.|TRBV7-2|.
CASSSRPDTDTQYF
TGTGCCAGCAGCTCCCGCCCAGACACAGATACGCAGTATTTT
>TRBJ1-6|.|TRBV3-1|TRBD1
CASTLTGQDNSPLHF
TGTGCCAGCACCCTTACTGGACAGGATAATTCACCCCTCCACTTT
>TRBJ1-2|.|TRBV18|.
CASSPSRERLYGYTF
TGTGCCAGCTCACCAAGCAGGGAAAGGCTCTATGGCTACACCTTC
>TRBJ2-7|.|TRBV7-2|TRBD2
CASSSPGGREQYF
TGTGCCAGCAGCTCACCGGGAGGTCGGGAGCAGTACTTC
>TRBJ2-2|.|TRBV12-5|.
CASGSGQPAGELFF
TGTGCTAGTGGTTCCGGACAGCCGGCCGGGGAGCTGTTTTTT
>TRBJ1-6|.|TRBV14|.
CASSQVGEGYNSPLHF
TGTGCCAGCAGCCAAGTCGGCGAAGGATATAATTCACCCCTCCACTTT
>TRBJ1-1|.|TRBV3-1|TRBD1
CASLDRANTEAFF
TGTGCCAGCCTGGACAGGGCGAACACTGAAGCTTTCTTT
>TRBJ2-5|.|TRBV20-1|.
CSASSRQETQYF
TGCAGTGCTAGCAGCCGCCAAGAGACCCAGTACTTC